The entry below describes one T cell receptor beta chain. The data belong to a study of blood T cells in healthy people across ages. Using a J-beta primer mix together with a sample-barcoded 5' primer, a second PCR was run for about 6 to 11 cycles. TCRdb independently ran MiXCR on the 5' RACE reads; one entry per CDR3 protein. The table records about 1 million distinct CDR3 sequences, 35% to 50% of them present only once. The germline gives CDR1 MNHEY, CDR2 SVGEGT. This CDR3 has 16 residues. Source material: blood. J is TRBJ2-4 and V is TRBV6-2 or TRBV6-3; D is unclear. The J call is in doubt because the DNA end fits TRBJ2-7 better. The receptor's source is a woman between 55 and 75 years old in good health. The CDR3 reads CASSYSVYDASLEQYF. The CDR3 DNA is TGTGCCAGCAGTTACTCAGTGTATGATGCCTCCCTCGAGCAGTACTTC.